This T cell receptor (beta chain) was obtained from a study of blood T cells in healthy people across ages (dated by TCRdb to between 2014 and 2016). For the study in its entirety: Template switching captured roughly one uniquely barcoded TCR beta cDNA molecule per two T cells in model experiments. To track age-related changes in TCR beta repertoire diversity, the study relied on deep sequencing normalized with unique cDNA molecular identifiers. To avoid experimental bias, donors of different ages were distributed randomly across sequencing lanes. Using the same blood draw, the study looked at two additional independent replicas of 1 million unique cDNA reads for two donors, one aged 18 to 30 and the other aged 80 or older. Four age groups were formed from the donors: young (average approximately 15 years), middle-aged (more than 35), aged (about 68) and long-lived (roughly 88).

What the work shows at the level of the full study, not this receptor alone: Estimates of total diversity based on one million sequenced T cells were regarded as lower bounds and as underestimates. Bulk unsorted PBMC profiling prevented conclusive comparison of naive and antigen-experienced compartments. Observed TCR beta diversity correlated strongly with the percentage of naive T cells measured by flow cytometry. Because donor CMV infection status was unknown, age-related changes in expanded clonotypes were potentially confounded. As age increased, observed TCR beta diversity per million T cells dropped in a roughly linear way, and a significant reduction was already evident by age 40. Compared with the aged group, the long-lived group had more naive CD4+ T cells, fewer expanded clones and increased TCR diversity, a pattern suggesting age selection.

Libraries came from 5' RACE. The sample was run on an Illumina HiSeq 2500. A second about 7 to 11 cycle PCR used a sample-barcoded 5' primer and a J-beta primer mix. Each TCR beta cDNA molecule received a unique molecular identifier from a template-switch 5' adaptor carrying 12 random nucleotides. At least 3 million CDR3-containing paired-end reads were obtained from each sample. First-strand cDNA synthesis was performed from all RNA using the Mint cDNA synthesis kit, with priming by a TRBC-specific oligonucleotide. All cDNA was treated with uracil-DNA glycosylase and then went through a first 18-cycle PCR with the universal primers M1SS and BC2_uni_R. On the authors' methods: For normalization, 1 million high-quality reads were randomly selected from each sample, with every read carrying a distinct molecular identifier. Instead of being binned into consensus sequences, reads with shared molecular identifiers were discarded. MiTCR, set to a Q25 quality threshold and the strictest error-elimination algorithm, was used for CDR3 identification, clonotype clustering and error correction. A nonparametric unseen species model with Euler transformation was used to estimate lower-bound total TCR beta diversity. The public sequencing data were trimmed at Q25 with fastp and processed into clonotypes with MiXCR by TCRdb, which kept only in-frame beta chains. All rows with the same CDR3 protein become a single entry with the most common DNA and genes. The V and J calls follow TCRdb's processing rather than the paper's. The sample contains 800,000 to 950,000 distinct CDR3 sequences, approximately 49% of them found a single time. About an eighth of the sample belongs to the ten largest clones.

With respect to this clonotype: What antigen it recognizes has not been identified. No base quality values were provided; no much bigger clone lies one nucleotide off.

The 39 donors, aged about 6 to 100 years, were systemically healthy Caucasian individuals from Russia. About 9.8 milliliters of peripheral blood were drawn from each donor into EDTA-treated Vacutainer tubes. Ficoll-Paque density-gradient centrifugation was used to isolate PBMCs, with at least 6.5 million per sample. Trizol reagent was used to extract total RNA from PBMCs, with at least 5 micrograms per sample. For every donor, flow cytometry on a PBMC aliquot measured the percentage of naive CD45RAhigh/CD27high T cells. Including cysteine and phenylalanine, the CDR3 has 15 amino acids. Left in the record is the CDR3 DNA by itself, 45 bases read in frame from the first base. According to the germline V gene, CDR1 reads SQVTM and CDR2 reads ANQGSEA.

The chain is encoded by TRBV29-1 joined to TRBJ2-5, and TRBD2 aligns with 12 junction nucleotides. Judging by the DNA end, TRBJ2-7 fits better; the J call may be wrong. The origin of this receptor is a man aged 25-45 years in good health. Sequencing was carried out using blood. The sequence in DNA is TGCAGCGCTAGAAAACCCGGACTAGCGGGGTACGAGCAGTACTTC. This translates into CSARKPGLAGYEQYF.